This TCR beta chain emerged from a study of blood T cell repertoires in COVID-19 (TCRdb year 2020). The study in broad terms: Collaborator samples came from the United States, Italy and Spain and covered acute and convalescent phases of COVID-19. The prospective study material was composed of cDNA or gDNA derived from T cells, B-cell-depleted T cells, or PBMCs. The dataset comprised deeply sampled blood TCRbeta repertoires from subjects exposed to, actively infected with, or recovered from COVID-19. The repertoires were released in a freely available public database intended as a resource for research on the immune response to SARS-CoV-2. Samples came from the ongoing ImmuneRACE study (first 160 participants) plus 1,254 subjects from 6 global collaborators. The sample metadata nearly always contained a de-identified subject ID, COVID-19 status, age in years and sex. Where available, HLA class I and class II types were taken from metadata supplied by the sample provider and were not determined by assay-based typing. What the authors observed across the whole study: Clinical and demographic metadata were provided uncurated, with the amount varying by source and participant.

Collaborating institutions collected whole blood in K2EDTA tubes following their own protocols. Collaborator samples were shipped for TCRbeta analysis as frozen whole blood, isolated PBMCs, or DNA extracted from either sample type. Worth noting for this clone: No antigen is known for it. Per-nucleotide qualities are absent, and no much larger clonotype sits a single base away.

TCRbeta CDR3 regions were amplified from genomic DNA using the immunoSEQ Assay, a bias-controlled multiplex PCR. Per the original workflow: Within the assay, amplification of reference gene primers was used to estimate how many nucleated cells each sample contained. To quantify the absolute abundance of each unique TCRbeta CDR3 rearrangement, sequence reads were collapsed and filtered. Productive Simpson clonality was computed per sample as the square root of Simpson's diversity index over productive rearrangements. In TCRdb, the immuneACCESS table is reduced to in-frame sequences with V and J assigned. These tables do not hold every clone; where another copy was compared, an unresolved V gene accounts for under half, and the others remain unexplained. That table supplies the V and J calls and clone size; D and trimming were determined from the DNA. The sample table shows more than 90,000 clones, and roughly 84% are seen once. Roughly 12% of the sample is taken by the ten largest.

Including cysteine and phenylalanine, the CDR3 has 15 amino acids. Of all the DNA, just the CDR3 is kept, 45 bases in frame from base 1. CDR1 and CDR2 were assigned from the germline V gene as LGHNA and YSLEER. V gives up 0 bases and J gives up 8 bases, and the segment between their germline ends measures 13 bases. Sequenced sample: peripheral blood. The rearrangement combines TRBV4-3 with TRBJ1-4; no D segment can be confidently identified. This TCR was sampled from a human donor in a cohort sampled during active COVID-19. The sequenced DNA is TGCGCCAGCAGCCAAGAAGACGACCGAGGAGAAAAACTGTTTTTT. Translated, this gives CASSQEDDRGEKLFF.